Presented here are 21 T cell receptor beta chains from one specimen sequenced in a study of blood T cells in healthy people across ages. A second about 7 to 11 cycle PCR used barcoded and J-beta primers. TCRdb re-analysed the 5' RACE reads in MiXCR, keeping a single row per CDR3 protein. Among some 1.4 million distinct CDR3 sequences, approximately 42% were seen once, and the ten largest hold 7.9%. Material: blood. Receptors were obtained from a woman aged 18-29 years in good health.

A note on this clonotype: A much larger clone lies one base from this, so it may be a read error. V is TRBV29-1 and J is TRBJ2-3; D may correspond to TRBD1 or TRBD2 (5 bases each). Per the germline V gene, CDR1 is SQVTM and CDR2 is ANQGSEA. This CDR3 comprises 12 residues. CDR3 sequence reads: CSVEWGSDTRYF. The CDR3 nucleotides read TGCAGCGTTGAATGGGGGTCGGATACGCGGTATTTT.

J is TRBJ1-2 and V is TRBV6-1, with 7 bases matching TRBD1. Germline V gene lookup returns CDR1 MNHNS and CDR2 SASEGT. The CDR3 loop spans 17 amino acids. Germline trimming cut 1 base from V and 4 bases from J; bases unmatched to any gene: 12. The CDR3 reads CASSEVMTGPSGYGYTF. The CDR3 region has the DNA TGTGCCAGCAGTGAAGTCATGACAGGGCCCTCGGGCTATGGCTACACCTTC.

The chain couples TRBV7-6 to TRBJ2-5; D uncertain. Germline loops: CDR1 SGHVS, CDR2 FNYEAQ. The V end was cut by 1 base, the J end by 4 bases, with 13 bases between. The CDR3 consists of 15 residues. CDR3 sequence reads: CASSLEAWVSETQYF. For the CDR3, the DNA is TGTGCCAGCAGCTTAGAAGCATGGGTTTCAGAGACCCAGTACTTC.

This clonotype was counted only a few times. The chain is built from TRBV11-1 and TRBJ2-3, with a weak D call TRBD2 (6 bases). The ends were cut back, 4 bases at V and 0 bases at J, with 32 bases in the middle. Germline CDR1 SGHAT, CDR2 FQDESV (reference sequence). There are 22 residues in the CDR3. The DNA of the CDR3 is TGTGCCAGCAGCTCTACGCTGACTGGGCGGGACGCCGGCCCGCTTAGCACAGATACGCAGTATTTT. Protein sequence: CASSSTLTGRDAGPLSTDTQYF. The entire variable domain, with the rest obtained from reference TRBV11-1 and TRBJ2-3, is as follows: EAEVAQSPRYKITEKSQAVAFWCDPISGHATLYWYRQILGQGPELLVQFQDESVVDDSQLPKDRFSAERLKGVDSTLKIQPAELGDSAMYLCASSSTLTGRDAGPLSTDTQYFGPGTRLTVL.

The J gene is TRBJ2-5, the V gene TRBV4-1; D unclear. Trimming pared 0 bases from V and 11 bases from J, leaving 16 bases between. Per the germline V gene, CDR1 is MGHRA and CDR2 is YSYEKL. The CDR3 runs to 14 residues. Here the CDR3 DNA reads TGCGCCAGCAGCCAAGATTCCGGCCCCAATGAGCAGTACTTC. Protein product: CASSQDSGPNEQYF.

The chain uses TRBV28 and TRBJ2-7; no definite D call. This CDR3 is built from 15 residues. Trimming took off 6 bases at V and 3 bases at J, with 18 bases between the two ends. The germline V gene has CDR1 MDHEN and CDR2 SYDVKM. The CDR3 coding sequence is TGTGCCAGCAGCCAACAGACCAGTCTTATCTACGAGCAGTACTTC. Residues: CASSQQTSLIYEQYF.

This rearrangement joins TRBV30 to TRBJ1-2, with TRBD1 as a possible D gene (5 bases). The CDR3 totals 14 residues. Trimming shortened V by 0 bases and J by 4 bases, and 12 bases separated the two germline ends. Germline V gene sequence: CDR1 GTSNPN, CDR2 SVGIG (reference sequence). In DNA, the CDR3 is TGTGCCTGGAGTGTAGGGGTATCAGGCTATGGCTACACCTTC. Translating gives CAWSVGVSGYGYTF.

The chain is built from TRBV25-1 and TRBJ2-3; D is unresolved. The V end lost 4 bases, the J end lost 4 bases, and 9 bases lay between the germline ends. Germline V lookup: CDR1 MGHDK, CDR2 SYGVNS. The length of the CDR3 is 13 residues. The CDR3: CASSVPRADTQYF. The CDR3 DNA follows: TGTGCCAGCAGTGTCCCTAGGGCAGATACGCAGTATTTT.

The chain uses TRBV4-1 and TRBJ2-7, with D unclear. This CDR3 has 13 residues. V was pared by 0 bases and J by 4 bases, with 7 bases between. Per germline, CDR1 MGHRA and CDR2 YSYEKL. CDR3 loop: CASSQEQPYEQYF. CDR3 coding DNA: TGCGCCAGCAGCCAAGAACAGCCTTACGAGCAGTACTTC.

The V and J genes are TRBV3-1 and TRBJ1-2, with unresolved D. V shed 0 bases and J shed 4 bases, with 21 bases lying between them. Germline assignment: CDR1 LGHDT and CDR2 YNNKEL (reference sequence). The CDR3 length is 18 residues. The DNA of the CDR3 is TGTGCCAGCAGCCAAGAATCCCGGGCCAAAGTCGGCGGCTATGGCTACACCTTC. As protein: CASSQESRAKVGGYGYTF.

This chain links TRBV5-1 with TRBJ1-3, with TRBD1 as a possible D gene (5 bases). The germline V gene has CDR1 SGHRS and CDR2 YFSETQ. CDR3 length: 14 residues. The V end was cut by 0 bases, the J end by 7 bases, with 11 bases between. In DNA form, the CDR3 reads TGCGCCAGCAGCTTGGACGGGGGGATGAACACCATATATTTT. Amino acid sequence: CASSLDGGMNTIYF.

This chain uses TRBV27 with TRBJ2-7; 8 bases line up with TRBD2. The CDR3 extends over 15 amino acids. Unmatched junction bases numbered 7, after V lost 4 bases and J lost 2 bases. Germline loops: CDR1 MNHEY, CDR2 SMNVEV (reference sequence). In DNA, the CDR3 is TGTGCCAGCAGTTCCGGGGGAGCGGGGGCCTACGAGCAGTACTTC. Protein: CASSSGGAGAYEQYF.

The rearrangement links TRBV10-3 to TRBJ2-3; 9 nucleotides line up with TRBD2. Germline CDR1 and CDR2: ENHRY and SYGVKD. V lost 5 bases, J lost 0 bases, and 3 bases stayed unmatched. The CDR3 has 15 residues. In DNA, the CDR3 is TGTGCCATCAGTTCCGGGACTAGCAGCACAGATACGCAGTATTTT. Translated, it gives CAISSGTSSTDTQYF.

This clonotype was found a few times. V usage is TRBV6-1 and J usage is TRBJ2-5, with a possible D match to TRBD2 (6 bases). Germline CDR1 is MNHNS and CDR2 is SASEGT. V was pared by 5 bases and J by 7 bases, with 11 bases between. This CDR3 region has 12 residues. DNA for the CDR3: TGTGCCAGCAGTTCAGAAGCGGGGACCCAGTACTTC. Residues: CASSSEAGTQYF.

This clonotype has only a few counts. As DNA, the CDR3 is TGTGCCAGCAGTTTCGTGGGGGGCGCCGGGAACACTGAAGCTTTCTTT. It specifies CASSFVGGAGNTEAFF. The chain links TRBV6-6 to TRBJ1-1, with D possibly matching TRBD1 (6 bases). Trimming removed 4 bases at V and 1 base at J, with 16 bases between. Germline V lookup: CDR1 MNHNY, CDR2 SVGAGI (reference sequence). This CDR3 is 16 amino acids long.

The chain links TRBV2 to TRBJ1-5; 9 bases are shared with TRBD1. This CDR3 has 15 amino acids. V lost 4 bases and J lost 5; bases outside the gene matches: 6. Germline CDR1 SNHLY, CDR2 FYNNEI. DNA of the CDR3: TGTGCCAGCAGTGTCGACAGGGGGATGGATCAGCCCCAGCATTTT. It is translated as CASSVDRGMDQPQHF.

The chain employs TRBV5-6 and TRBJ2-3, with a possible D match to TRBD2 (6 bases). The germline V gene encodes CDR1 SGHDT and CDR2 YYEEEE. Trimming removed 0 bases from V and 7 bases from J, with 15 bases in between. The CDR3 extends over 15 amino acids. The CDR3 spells CASSLVSGPENTQYF. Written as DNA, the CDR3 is TGTGCCAGCAGCTTGGTTAGCGGTCCTGAGAATACGCAGTATTTT.

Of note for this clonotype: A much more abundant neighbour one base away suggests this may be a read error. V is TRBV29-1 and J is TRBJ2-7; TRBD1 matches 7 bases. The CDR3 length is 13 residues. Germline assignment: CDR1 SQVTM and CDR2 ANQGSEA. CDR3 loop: CCVGDRLLYEQYF. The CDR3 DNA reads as TGCTGCGTTGGGGACAGACTCCTATACGAGCAGTACTTC.

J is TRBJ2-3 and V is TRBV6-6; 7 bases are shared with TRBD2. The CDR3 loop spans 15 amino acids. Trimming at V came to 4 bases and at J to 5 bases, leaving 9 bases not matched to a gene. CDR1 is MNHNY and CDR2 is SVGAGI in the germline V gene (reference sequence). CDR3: CASSSAGRVRDTQYF. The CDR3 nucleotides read TGTGCCAGCAGTTCCGCGGGGAGGGTGCGAGATACGCAGTATTTT.

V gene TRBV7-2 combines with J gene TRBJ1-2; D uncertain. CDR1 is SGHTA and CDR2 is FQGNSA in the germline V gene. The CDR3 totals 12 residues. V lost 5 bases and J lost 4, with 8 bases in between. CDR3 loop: CASSTSLYGYTF. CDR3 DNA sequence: TGTGCCAGCAGCACGTCCCTCTATGGCTACACCTTC.

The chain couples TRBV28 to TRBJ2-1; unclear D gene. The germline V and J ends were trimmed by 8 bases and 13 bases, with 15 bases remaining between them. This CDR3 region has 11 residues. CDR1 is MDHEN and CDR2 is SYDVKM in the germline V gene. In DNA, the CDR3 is TGTGCCAGCTCCGTGGAAGAGACCCAGTTCTTC. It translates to CASSVEETQFF.